A single count supports the clone carrying this T cell receptor (beta chain). These data originate in a study of blood T cell repertoires in COVID-19. V lost 1 base, J lost 18 bases, and 13 bases lay in between. CDR3 length: 12 amino acids. Germline CDR1 and CDR2: MNHNS and SASEGT. Measured with immunoSEQ multiplex PCR; TCRdb has only the in-frame clones, and not every one. In the table there are some 170,000 clones, roughly 81% of which are singletons. Sequenced input: peripheral blood. This TCR was sampled from a man aged 40-50 years with acute or convalescent COVID-19. The gene calls are TRBV6-1 and TRBJ1-6; a possible D gene is TRBD1 (5 bases). The CDR3 here is CASSEEGIRPHF. The CDR3 DNA is TGTGCCAGCAGTGAAGAGGGGATCCGTCCCCACTTT.